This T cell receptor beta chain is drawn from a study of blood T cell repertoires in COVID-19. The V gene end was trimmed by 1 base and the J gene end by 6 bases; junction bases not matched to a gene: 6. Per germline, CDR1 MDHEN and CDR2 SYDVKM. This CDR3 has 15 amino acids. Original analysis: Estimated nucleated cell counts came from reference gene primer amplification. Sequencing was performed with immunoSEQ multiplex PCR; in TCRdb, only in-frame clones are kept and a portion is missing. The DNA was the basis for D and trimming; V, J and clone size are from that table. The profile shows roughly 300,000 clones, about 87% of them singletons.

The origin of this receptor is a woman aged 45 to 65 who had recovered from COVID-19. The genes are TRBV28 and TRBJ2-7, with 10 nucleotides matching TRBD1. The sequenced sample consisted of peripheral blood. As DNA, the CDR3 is TGTGCCAGCAGTTTATTTGGGACAGGGGTGAGCGAGCAGTACTTC. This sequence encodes CASSLFGTGVSEQYF.